Given below is one TCR beta chain in context. This entry comes from a study of shared clonotypes between healthy human individuals. V was cut by 0 bases and J by 2 bases, with 11 bases left in between. The CDR3 has 15 amino acids. CDR1 is SEHNR, CDR2 FQNEAQ, per germline (reference sequence). The repertoire was sequenced with immunoSEQ multiplex PCR; TCRdb's copy has only in-frame clones and lacks some. The sample has about 1 million clones, about 70% seen once. Splitting of CD4+ cells produced CD45RA+ naive and CD45RA-negative memory subsets. This TCR was recovered from a man aged 18 to 30 in good health. The chain is built from TRBV7-9 and TRBJ2-7, with TRBD1 as a possible D gene (5 bases). Input material: memory CD4+ T cells sorted from blood. As for subset: CD45RA-negative fraction. The CDR3 nucleotides read TGTGCCAGCAGCTTAGCGGGGCCCTCCACCTACGAGCAGTACTTC. This translates into CASSLAGPSTYEQYF.